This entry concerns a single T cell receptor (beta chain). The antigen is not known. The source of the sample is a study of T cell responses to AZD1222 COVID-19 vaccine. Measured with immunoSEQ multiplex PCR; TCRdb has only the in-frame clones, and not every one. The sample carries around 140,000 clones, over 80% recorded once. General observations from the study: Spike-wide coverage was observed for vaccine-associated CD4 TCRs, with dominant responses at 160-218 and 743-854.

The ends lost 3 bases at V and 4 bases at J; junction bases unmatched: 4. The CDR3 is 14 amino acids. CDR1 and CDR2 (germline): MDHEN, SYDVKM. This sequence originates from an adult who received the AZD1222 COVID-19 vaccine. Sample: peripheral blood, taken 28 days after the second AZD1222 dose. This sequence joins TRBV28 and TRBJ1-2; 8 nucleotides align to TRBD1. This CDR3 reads CASSFFGQGYGYTF. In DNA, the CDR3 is TGTGCCAGCAGTTTTTTCGGACAGGGCTATGGCTACACCTTC.